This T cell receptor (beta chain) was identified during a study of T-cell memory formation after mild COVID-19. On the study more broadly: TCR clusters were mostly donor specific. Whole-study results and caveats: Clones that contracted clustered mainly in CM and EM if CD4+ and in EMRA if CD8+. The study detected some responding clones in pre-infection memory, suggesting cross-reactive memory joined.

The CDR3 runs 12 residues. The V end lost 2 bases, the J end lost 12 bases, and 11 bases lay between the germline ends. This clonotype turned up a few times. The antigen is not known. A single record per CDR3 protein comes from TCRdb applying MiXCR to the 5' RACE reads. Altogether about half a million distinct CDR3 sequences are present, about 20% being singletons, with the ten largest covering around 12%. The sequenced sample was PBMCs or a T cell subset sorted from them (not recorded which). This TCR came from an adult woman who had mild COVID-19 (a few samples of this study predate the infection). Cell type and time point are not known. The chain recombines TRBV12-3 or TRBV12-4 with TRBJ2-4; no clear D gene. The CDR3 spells CASSLQPGPQYF. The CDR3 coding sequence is TGTGCCAGCAGTTTACAGCCCGGACCTCAGTACTTC.